The 18 T cell receptor beta chains below were found in one sample sequenced in a study of control samples from healthy donors and cancer patients. TCRdb keeps only in-frame clones here, not all; method: immunoSEQ multiplex PCR. The sample contains about 70,000 clones, around 93% of which appear only once. The sequenced material came from blood. The receptors derive from a woman aged 25 to 45 in good health.

The V gene is TRBV28, the J gene TRBJ1-4; D gene unclear. The germline gives CDR1 MDHEN, CDR2 SYDVKM. The V end was cut by 1 base, the J end by 8 bases, with 8 bases between. This CDR3 contains 13 residues. The CDR3 protein is CASSLLPREKLFF. The CDR3 DNA follows: TGTGCCAGCAGTTTATTACCCCGGGAAAAACTGTTTTTT.

This clone appeared a few times. The chain carries TRBV18 and TRBJ2-3, with 7 bases fitting TRBD2. Trimming at V came to 1 base and at J to 1 base, leaving 2 bases not matched to a gene. There are 15 residues in the CDR3. CDR1 KGHSH and CDR2 LQKENI come from the germline V gene. CDR3 coding DNA: TGTGCCAGCTCACCACGTGCGGGGGGCACAGATACGCAGTATTTT. It translates to CASSPRAGGTDTQYF.

This clone was picked up one time. This sequence joins TRBV12-3 or TRBV12-4 and TRBJ2-7; TRBD1 agrees at 7 bases. The CDR3 runs 13 residues. The trim removed 5 bases at V and 2 bases at J, leaving 3 bases unmatched. CDR3 residues: CASSPGQTYEQYF. The CDR3 DNA reads TGTGCCAGCAGTCCGGGACAGACCTACGAGCAGTACTTC.

The chain has TRBV5-4 and TRBJ2-3; unclear D gene. The CDR3 has 15 residues. Germline V gene lookup returns CDR1 SGHNT and CDR2 YYREEE (reference sequence). Between the trimmed V and J ends, which lost 0 bases and 0 bases, there was a span of 8 bases. The DNA for the CDR3 is TGTGCCAGCAGCTTGGACACGGACAGCACAGATACGCAGTATTTT. Protein sequence: CASSLDTDSTDTQYF.

V usage is TRBV19 and J usage is TRBJ1-5; D is undetermined. Per germline, CDR1 LNHDA and CDR2 SQIVND (reference sequence). The length of the CDR3 is 13 residues. The V and J ends lost 4 bases and 5 bases respectively, with 9 bases between them. This CDR3 reads CASSTGLYQPQHF. CDR3 nucleotides: TGTGCCAGTAGTACTGGACTGTATCAGCCCCAGCATTTT.

This clone has a handful of counts. The CDR3 DNA is TGTGCCAGCAGCTCTACCCGCGGGACCGCTCCTTGGAGGCCCCTCCACTTT. Protein product: CASSSTRGTAPWRPLHF. J is TRBJ1-6 and V is TRBV7-2; tentatively, D is TRBD1 (5 bases). CDR1 SGHTA and CDR2 FQGNSA come from the germline V gene. The CDR3 spans 17 residues. Trimming pared 4 bases from V and 13 bases from J, leaving 26 bases between.

The chain links TRBV5-1 to TRBJ1-6, with TRBD1 as a possible D gene (5 bases). This CDR3 has 16 residues. V was cut by 4 bases and J by 10 bases, with 21 bases left in between. The germline V gene encodes CDR1 SGHRS and CDR2 YFSETQ. For the CDR3, the DNA is TGCGCCAGCAGCAGGGGCCCCGACAGTCGAAAGTCACCCCTCCACTTT. Its protein product is CASSRGPDSRKSPLHF.

The chain links TRBV6-1 to TRBJ1-6, with D possibly being TRBD1 (5 bases). The CDR3 consists of 14 residues. Germline-derived CDR1 and CDR2 are MNHNS and SASEGT. Deletions cut 2 bases from V and 6 bases from J, with 8 bases between. DNA of the CDR3: TGTGCCAGCAGTGAACGGGGGAGTAATTCACCCCTCCACTTT. Translating it yields CASSERGSNSPLHF.

The V call is TRBV12-3 or TRBV12-4, the J call TRBJ2-2; TRBD1 aligns across 9 bases. There are 12 residues in the CDR3. V was clipped by 6 bases and J by 15 bases; unmatched bases: 8. The CDR3 region has the DNA TGTGCCAGCAGCCTGGGGACAGGGAGGGTGTTTTTT. Its protein product is CASSLGTGRVFF.

The chain couples TRBV27 to TRBJ2-1; 10 bases are shared with TRBD1. The CDR3 loop spans 16 amino acids. Per germline, CDR1 MNHEY and CDR2 SMNVEV (reference sequence). The trim removed 5 bases at V and 9 bases at J, leaving 13 bases unmatched. CDR3 nucleotides: TGTGCCAGCAGTCCCATCGGGGGACAGGGGCCGGGTGAGCAGTTCTTC. Encoded protein: CASSPIGGQGPGEQFF.

The chain links TRBV6-5 to TRBJ1-4, with a weak D call TRBD1 (6 bases). The CDR3 has 15 residues. Germline CDR1 and CDR2: MNHEY and SVGAGI. V was pared by 7 bases and J by 8 bases, with 20 bases between. The CDR3 DNA reads TGTGCCAGCAAAGGCAGGGGCCGCGATACCGAAAAACTGTTTTTT. Translated, it gives CASKGRGRDTEKLFF.

The V gene is TRBV2, the J gene TRBJ1-5; 8 nucleotides agree with TRBD1. V lost 6 bases, J lost 7 bases, and 11 bases stayed unmatched. In germline, CDR1 is SNHLY, CDR2 FYNNEI. The CDR3 sequence is 15 residues long. The CDR3 DNA reads as TGTGCCAGCAGCTTGACACAGGGGGTGGGCCAGCCCCAGCATTTT. Protein product: CASSLTQGVGQPQHF.

J is TRBJ1-6 and V is TRBV7-2; D ambiguous. The CDR3 spans 13 residues. The germline V gene encodes CDR1 SGHTA and CDR2 FQGNSA. Trimming removed 5 bases from V and 11 bases from J, with 13 bases in between. CDR3 residues: CASSAGGLAPLHF. The CDR3 DNA follows: TGTGCCAGCAGCGCAGGTGGTCTGGCACCCCTCCACTTT.

The chain joins TRBV27 to TRBJ2-1, with 13 nucleotides matching TRBD2. Germline CDR1 MNHEY, CDR2 SMNVEV (reference sequence). With V trimmed by 2 bases and J by 8 bases, 9 bases remained unmatched. The CDR3 length is 17 residues. The CDR3 is CASSLNPKLAGGDEQFF. The CDR3 DNA reads as TGTGCCAGCAGTTTAAACCCCAAACTAGCGGGGGGGGATGAGCAGTTCTTC.

This CDR3 reads CASSQVPPKGRNSPLHF. CDR3 nucleotide sequence: TGTGCCAGCAGCCAAGTTCCCCCAAAGGGGAGAAATTCACCCCTCCACTTT. The chain couples TRBV3-1 (or the pseudogene TRBV3-2) to TRBJ1-6, with a weak D call TRBD1 (5 bases). This CDR3 region has 17 residues. The germline gives CDR1 LGHDT, CDR2 YNNKEL (reference sequence). The V end was cut by 1 base, the J end by 7 bases, with 17 bases between.

The chain recombines TRBV12-3 or TRBV12-4 with TRBJ1-4; D is undetermined. Trimming stripped 0 bases from V and 8 bases from J, with 1 base between. This CDR3 contains 11 residues. The CDR3 DNA reads as TGTGCCAGCAGTTTAGCAGAAAAACTGTTTTTT. Translating gives CASSLAEKLFF.

The chain couples TRBV7-6 to TRBJ1-3, with D perhaps TRBD1 (5 bases). Germline CDR1 and CDR2: SGHVS and FNYEAQ. Trimming pared 1 base from V and 9 bases from J, leaving 16 bases between. The CDR3 loop spans 15 amino acids. In DNA, the CDR3 is TGTGCCAGCAGCTTAGGGCCAGGGTTTGGGGGCACCATATATTTT. Protein sequence: CASSLGPGFGGTIYF.

This sequence joins TRBV5-1 and TRBJ1-2; TRBD1 agrees at 7 bases. V shed 2 bases and J 5 bases; nucleotides not matched to a gene: 9. This CDR3 contains 15 residues. Germline CDR1 SGHRS, CDR2 YFSETQ. Written as DNA, the CDR3 is TGCGCCAGCAGCTTATACCCGGGACAGCTTTATGGCTACACCTTC. Translation gives CASSLYPGQLYGYTF.